This T cell receptor beta chain was identified in a study of cytomegalovirus exposure and HLA in healthy donors. Whole-study results and caveats: Reportedly, cytomegalovirus status was diagnosed with high sensitivity and specificity.

Concerning this clone itself: Its antigen is not known.

Libraries were prepared by immunoSEQ multiplex PCR; TCRdb keeps only in-frame clonotypes and omits some of them. The table lists some 290,000 clones, roughly 86% of them singletons. Germline values: CDR1 WNHNN, CDR2 SYGVQD (reference sequence). CDR3 size: 14 residues. V shed 3 bases and J shed 7 bases, with 16 bases lying between them. This rearrangement joins TRBV10-1 to TRBJ2-7; D ambiguous. The material sequenced was PBMCs. This clonotype was sampled from a man younger than 45 in good health and CMV-seronegative. CDR3 protein: CASSDLPLAKEQYF. CDR3 in DNA: TGCGCCAGCAGTGACCTTCCACTCGCTAAGGAGCAGTACTTC.